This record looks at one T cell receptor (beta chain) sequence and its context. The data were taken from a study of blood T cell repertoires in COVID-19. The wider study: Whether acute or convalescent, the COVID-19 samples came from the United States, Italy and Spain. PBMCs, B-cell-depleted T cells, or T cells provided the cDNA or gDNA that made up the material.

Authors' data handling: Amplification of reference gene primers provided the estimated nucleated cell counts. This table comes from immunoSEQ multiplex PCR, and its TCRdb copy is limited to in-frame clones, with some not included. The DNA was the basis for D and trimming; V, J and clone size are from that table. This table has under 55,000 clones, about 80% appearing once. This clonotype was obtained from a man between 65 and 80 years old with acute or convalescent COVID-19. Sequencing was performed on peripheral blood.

The CDR3 reads CASSQDPDSYEQYF. The DNA for the CDR3 is TGCGCCAGCAGCCAAGATCCGGACAGCTACGAGCAGTACTTC. This chain joins TRBV4-3 and TRBJ2-7, with a tentative D call TRBD1 (6 bases). Germline CDR1 LGHNA, CDR2 YSLEER. This CDR3 region has 14 residues. V gave up 0 bases and J gave up 3 bases, with 9 bases separating them.